This TCR beta chain was sequenced for a study of T-cell memory formation after mild COVID-19. This CDR3 contains 15 residues. The V gene end was trimmed by 6 bases and the J gene end by 7 bases; junction bases not matched to a gene: 11. Study findings and constraints: A balance of CD4 and CD8 characterized clones contracting day 15 to 85, whereas later expanders leaned CD4+. Among clones peaking at day 37 in the second wave, SARS-CoV-2 specificity remained unconfirmed.

Constant-segment primers and 5'RACE yielded cDNA libraries for TCR alpha and TCR beta, each carrying sample barcodes and UMIs. TCRdb independently ran MiXCR on the 5' RACE reads; one entry per CDR3 protein. The sample carries around 130,000 distinct CDR3 sequences, about 6.5% recorded once. At least ten counts were recorded for this clonotype. Antigen specificity is unknown. The chain employs TRBV12-3 or TRBV12-4 and TRBJ2-1; 8 positions agree with TRBD2. The specimen sequenced was PBMCs or a T cell subset sorted from them (not recorded which). This TCR came from an adult woman who had mild COVID-19 (a few samples of this study predate the infection). Cell type and time point are not known. CDR3 residues: CASRPYGGAGNEQFF. The CDR3 bases are TGTGCCAGCAGGCCTTACGGGGGGGCAGGGAATGAGCAGTTCTTC.